This TCR beta chain was observed in a study of blood T cells in healthy people across ages. Study-wide findings and caveats: Unsorted PBMCs blocked a conclusive comparison of naive and antigen-experienced cells. Observed TCR beta diversity per million T cells went down as age went up. This fall followed a roughly linear course with age.

The authors ran a second PCR of roughly 6 to 11 cycles using a sample-barcoded 5' primer and a J-beta primer mix. TCRdb called the 5' RACE reads again in MiXCR, with one record for every CDR3 protein. The sample carries around 1.7 million distinct CDR3 sequences, over 25% recorded once. Healthy individuals of Caucasian origin from Russia, aged 6 to 90, served as donors. Extracted total RNA amounted to at least 6 micrograms for each sample. To note about this clonotype: The antigen is unknown.

This CDR3 comprises 15 residues. Deletions cut 0 bases from V and 5 bases from J, with 10 bases between. The germline CDR1 and CDR2 sequences are SGHTA and FQGNSA. The chain employs TRBV7-2 and TRBJ2-2, with no clear D. This clonotype was sampled from a woman younger than 45 in good health. The sequencing input was blood. The CDR3 nucleotides are TGTGCCAGCAGCTTAGCGCGCCAACAGACCGGGGAGCTGTTTTTT. Its protein is CASSLARQQTGELFF.